This T cell receptor (beta chain) was retrieved from a study of blood T cell repertoires in COVID-19. Overall study: Researchers got acute and convalescent COVID-19 samples from the United States, Italy and Spain. The cDNA or gDNA used as material had been derived from T cells, B-cell-depleted T cells, or PBMCs.

The CDR3 is 11 residues long. V was shortened by 4 bases and J by 6 bases, with 6 bases between the two germline ends. CDR1 MNHEY and CDR2 SVGEGT come from the germline V gene. Study processing details: It was from reference gene primer amplification that nucleated cell counts were estimated. Data came from immunoSEQ multiplex PCR; TCRdb stores just in-frame clones and leaves some out. D and trimming were read from the DNA, whereas the V and J calls and clone size are those reported in that table. The sample contains 130,000 to 150,000 clones, around 87% of which appear only once. Enrolment of Seattle patients took place during active infection, and they were followed longitudinally.

The source material was peripheral blood. The J gene is TRBJ1-1, the V gene TRBV6-2 or TRBV6-3, with D perhaps TRBD1 (5 bases). This clonotype was sampled from a man aged 18 to 30 with COVID-19, enrolled during active disease. The CDR3 loop is CASSWGAEAFF. The DNA of the CDR3 is TGTGCCAGCAGTTGGGGGGCTGAAGCTTTCTTT.